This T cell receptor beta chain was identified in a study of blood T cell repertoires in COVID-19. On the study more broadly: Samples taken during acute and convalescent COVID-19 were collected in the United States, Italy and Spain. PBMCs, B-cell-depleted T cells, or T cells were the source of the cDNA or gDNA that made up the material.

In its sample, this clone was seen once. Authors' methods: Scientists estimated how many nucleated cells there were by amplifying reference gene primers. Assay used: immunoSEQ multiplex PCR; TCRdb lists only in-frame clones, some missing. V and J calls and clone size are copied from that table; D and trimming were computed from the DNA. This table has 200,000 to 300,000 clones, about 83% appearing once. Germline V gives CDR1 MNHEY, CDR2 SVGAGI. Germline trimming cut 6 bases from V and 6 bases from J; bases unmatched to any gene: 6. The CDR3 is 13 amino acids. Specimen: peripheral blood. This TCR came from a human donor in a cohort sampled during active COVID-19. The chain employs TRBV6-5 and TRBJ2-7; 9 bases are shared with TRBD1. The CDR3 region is CASRVQGAAEQYF. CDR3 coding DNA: TGTGCCAGCAGGGTACAGGGGGCAGCCGAGCAGTACTTC.